This TCR beta chain was found in a study of shared clonotypes between healthy human individuals. Study at large: A couple of female and three male donors aged 18 to 49 were enrolled.

Remarks on this clone: The antigen remains unidentified.

Germline V gene sequence: CDR1 SGHAT, CDR2 FQNNGV. This CDR3 spans 14 amino acids. Trimming cost V 4 bases and J 10 bases, with 16 bases left between them. Sequencing was performed with immunoSEQ multiplex PCR; in TCRdb, only in-frame clones are kept and a portion is missing. The table lists some 2,000,000 clones, around 95% of them singletons. Regarding the study as a whole: Rarefaction showed sorted-subset sequencing was incomplete despite large depth. When compared with the clonotypes that were shared by all four sorted-subset donors, the non-shared clonotypes turned out to have lower generation probabilities.

The sequence derives from a man aged 18 to 30 in good health. The genes are TRBV11-2 and TRBJ1-4, with D perhaps matching TRBD1 (5 bases). Source material: naive CD4+ T cells sorted from blood. The subset denotes: CD45RA+ positively selected. The CDR3 loop is CASSSPRSGGKLFF. In nucleotides, the CDR3 is TGTGCCAGCAGCTCGCCCAGGAGCGGGGGAAAACTGTTTTTT.